The rows below give T cell receptor beta chains drawn from one sample of a study of blood T cell repertoires in COVID-19. Here immunoSEQ multiplex PCR was the method, and the copy in TCRdb shows in-frame clones only, minus some. The data show 250,000 to 300,000 clones, with about 90% seen just once and 2.5% to 3.5% held by the top ten. Sequenced sample: PBMCs or T cells enriched from blood (not recorded which). These receptor sequences come from a woman between 50 and 59 years old who had been exposed to COVID-19. CDR3s include the opening cysteine and the closing phenylalanine or tryptophan. D genes are given only for firm matches. Size tells how often a clone was seen (once, few, many) or the class of an expanded clone, and some rows leave it out.

>-|TRBJ2-1|TRBV5-1|-
CASSLDSPAYNEQFF
TGCGCCAGCAGCCTCGACAGTCCTGCCTACAATGAGCAGTTCTTC
>-|TRBJ2-2|TRBV4-1|-
CASSQGLTPYPGELFF
TGCGCCAGCAGCCAAGGACTAACACCCTACCCCGGGGAGCTGTTTTTT
>-|TRBJ1-3|TRBV6-5|-
CASSSPGGGGNTIYF
TGTGCCAGCTCCTCCCCGGGGGGCGGTGGAAACACCATATATTTT
>-|TRBJ1-2|TRBV19|TRBD1
CASRQGGTPGLESYYTF
TGTGCCAGCCGACAGGGGGGGACACCCGGGCTTGAGAGTTACTACACCTTC
>-|TRBJ1-6|TRBV10-3|-
CAISESGLRGSPLHF
TGTGCCATCAGTGAGTCGGGACTGCGTGGCTCACCCCTCCACTTT
>-|TRBJ1-5|TRBV4-1|TRBD1
CASSQEDRGMRNQPQHF
TGCGCCAGCAGCCAGGAGGACAGGGGGATGCGCAATCAGCCCCAGCATTTT
>-|TRBJ1-1|TRBV18|-
CASSPAANTEAFF
TGTGCCAGCTCACCCGCGGCGAACACTGAAGCTTTCTTT
>-|TRBJ1-1|TRBV24-1|-
CATSGTGMNTEAFF
TGTGCCACCAGTGGTACGGGGATGAACACTGAAGCTTTCTTT
>-|TRBJ2-2|TRBV9|TRBD2
CASSAGLAGTTGELFF
TGTGCCAGCAGCGCGGGACTAGCGGGGACAACCGGGGAGCTGTTTTTT
>-|TRBJ1-3|TRBV6-5|-
CASGRQAISGNTIYF
TGTGCCAGCGGACGACAGGCAATCTCTGGAAACACCATATATTTT
>-|TRBJ2-2|TRBV3-1/TRBV3-2|-
CASSFQNTGELFF
TGTGCCAGCAGCTTCCAGAACACCGGGGAGCTGTTTTTT
>-|TRBJ2-7|TRBV12-3/TRBV12-4|-
CASSSDRYEQYF
TGTGCCAGCAGTTCCGACAGATACGAGCAGTACTTC
>-|TRBJ2-1|TRBV28|TRBD2
CASSLLAGAYNEQFF
TGTGCCAGCAGTTTACTAGCGGGGGCCTACAATGAGCAGTTCTTC
>-|TRBJ2-5|TRBV5-1|TRBD2
CASSLGTSGGQYF
TGCGCCAGCAGCTTGGGGACTAGCGGGGGGCAGTACTTC
>-|TRBJ2-7|TRBV28|TRBD2
CASSSPPAGGKYEQYF
TGTGCCAGCAGTTCCCCCCCAGCGGGGGGGAAATACGAGCAGTACTTC
>few|TRBJ2-1|TRBV20-1|TRBD2
CSASKIAGDSEQFF
TGCAGTGCTAGTAAGATAGCGGGGGACAGTGAGCAGTTCTTC
>-|TRBJ2-7|TRBV28|TRBD2
CASSLQAGVVEQYF
TGTGCCAGCAGTTTACAAGCGGGGGTGGTCGAGCAGTACTTC
>-|TRBJ1-5|TRBV27|-
CASSLYSPLSYSNQPQHF
TGTGCCAGCAGTTTATACAGCCCGTTAAGCTATAGCAATCAGCCCCAGCATTTT
>-|TRBJ1-4|TRBV5-1|TRBD1
CASSLGQGPHEKLFF
TGCGCCAGCAGCTTGGGACAGGGCCCCCATGAAAAACTGTTTTTT
>-|TRBJ2-3|TRBV5-1|-
CASSLAGGSTDTQYF
TGCGCCAGCAGCTTGGCCGGGGGAAGCACAGATACGCAGTATTTT
>-|TRBJ2-2|TRBV10-3|-
CASAQGSNTGELFF
TGTGCCAGCGCGCAGGGGTCGAACACCGGGGAGCTGTTTTTT
>-|TRBJ1-1|TRBV3-1/TRBV3-2|-
CASSLNRYTEAFF
TGTGCCAGCAGCCTTAACAGGTACACTGAAGCTTTCTTT
>-|TRBJ2-1|TRBV3-1/TRBV3-2|TRBD2
CASSQGLSGGPYNEQFF
TGTGCCAGCAGCCAAGGCCTGAGCGGGGGGCCCTACAATGAGCAGTTCTTC
>-|TRBJ1-1|TRBV15|TRBD1
CATSRWQGGNTEAFF
TGTGCCACCAGCAGATGGCAGGGGGGGAACACTGAAGCTTTCTTT
>-|TRBJ2-2|TRBV19|-
CASSMQARSTGELFF
TGTGCCAGTAGTATGCAGGCGCGAAGCACCGGGGAGCTGTTTTTT
>-|TRBJ1-2|TRBV28|-
CASSQDYPYGYTF
TGTGCCAGCAGTCAGGACTATCCTTATGGCTACACCTTC
>-|TRBJ1-2|TRBV5-1|-
CASSLGDRLAYGYTF
TGCGCCAGCAGCTTGGGTGACAGGCTGGCCTATGGCTACACCTTC
>-|TRBJ2-7|TRBV4-2|-
CASSQDSTPTYEQYF
TGTGCCAGCAGCCAAGATTCCACACCGACCTACGAGCAGTACTTC
>-|TRBJ2-7|TRBV6-5|-
CASRETYYEQYF
TGTGCCAGCAGGGAGACTTACTACGAGCAGTACTTC
>-|TRBJ2-5|TRBV24-1|-
CATSDTAGQLKETQYF
TGTGCCACCAGTGATACCGCAGGACAGCTGAAAGAGACCCAGTACTTC
>-|TRBJ2-1|TRBV3-1/TRBV3-2|TRBD1
CASSRGTGAPKAGQFF
TGTGCCAGCAGCCGAGGGACAGGGGCCCCTAAGGCTGGGCAGTTCTTC
>-|TRBJ2-4|TRBV5-8|-
CASSYRDTLAKNIQYF
TGTGCCAGCAGCTATCGGGACACCTTAGCCAAAAACATTCAGTACTTC
>-|TRBJ1-6|TRBV18|TRBD1
CASSAGQGISSPLHF
TGTGCCAGCTCAGCGGGACAGGGTATCAGTTCACCCCTCCACTTT
>-|TRBJ2-1|TRBV5-1|TRBD2
CASSSGTSSYNEQFF
TGCGCCAGCAGTTCGGGGACTAGCTCCTACAATGAGCAGTTCTTC
>-|TRBJ2-7|TRBV11-2|TRBD2
CASSLVGTSGGAWEQYF
TGTGCCAGCAGCTTAGTAGGGACTAGCGGGGGGGCGTGGGAGCAGTACTTC
>-|TRBJ2-2|TRBV13|-
CASSPGGTEGGELFF
TGTGCCAGCAGCCCCGGGGGAACCGAGGGCGGGGAGCTGTTTTTT
>-|TRBJ2-2|TRBV3-1/TRBV3-2|-
CASQTGRKTGELFF
TGTGCCAGCCAGACAGGGAGGAAAACCGGGGAGCTGTTTTTT
>once|TRBJ1-2|TRBV15|-
CATSRDTGLIYGYTF
TGTGCCACCAGCAGAGACACAGGGTTGATCTATGGCTACACCTTC
>-|TRBJ2-3|TRBV7-7|-
CASSATGGAADTQYF
TGTGCTAGCAGCGCTACTGGGGGGGCTGCAGATACGCAGTATTTT
>-|TRBJ2-1|TRBV27|TRBD1
CASSLIEGAGYNEQFF
TGTGCCAGCAGTTTAATTGAGGGGGCGGGTTACAATGAGCAGTTCTTC
>-|TRBJ2-7|TRBV3-1/TRBV3-2|-
CASSQDIPRTGSHEQYF
TGTGCCAGCAGCCAAGATATTCCCCGTACAGGGAGCCACGAGCAGTACTTC
>-|TRBJ1-1|TRBV7-6|TRBD1
CASSARQGVNTEAFF
TGTGCCAGCAGCGCGAGACAGGGCGTGAACACTGAAGCTTTCTTT
>-|TRBJ2-7|TRBV5-1|-
CASSRDTYPSYEQYF
TGCGCCAGCAGCCGTGACACCTATCCCTCCTACGAGCAGTACTTC
>-|TRBJ2-5|TRBV12-3/TRBV12-4|-
CASSYSRETQYF
TGTGCCAGCAGCTATAGCCGGGAGACCCAGTACTTC
>-|TRBJ2-5|TRBV10-3|TRBD1
CAIRLGQGQETQYF
TGTGCCATCAGGCTAGGACAGGGACAAGAGACCCAGTACTTC
>-|TRBJ1-5|TRBV28|TRBD1
CASSLRQGSQPQHF
TGTGCCAGCAGTCTCCGACAGGGGAGCCAGCCCCAGCATTTT
>-|TRBJ1-6|TRBV18|-
CASSRENTGSSSPLHF
TGTGCCAGCTCACGGGAAAACACAGGGTCGTCGTCACCCCTCCACTTT
>-|TRBJ1-5|TRBV2|TRBD1
CASRTGPENQPQHF
TGTGCCAGCAGGACAGGGCCCGAGAATCAGCCCCAGCATTTT
>once|TRBJ1-2|TRBV7-9|TRBD1
CASSSTTGNYGYTF
TGTGCCAGCAGCTCGACGACAGGGAACTATGGCTACACCTTC
>once|TRBJ2-7|TRBV9|TRBD2
CASSVGGSGSSYEQYF
TGTGCCAGCAGCGTGGGGGGTAGCGGGAGCTCCTACGAGCAGTACTTC